This note documents a single T cell receptor beta chain sequence. Generated by immunoSEQ multiplex PCR, the TCRdb table keeps only in-frame clones and is missing some. The sample contains 2 million to 2.5 million clones, 95% of which appear only once. The source of the sample is a study of shared clonotypes between healthy human individuals. About the study: CD8 memory received one plate per donor, CD8 naive two, CD4 memory three and CD4 naive three.

Germline V CDR1 and CDR2: SGHRS, YFSETQ. Trimming took 2 bases from V and 13 from J; bases not matched to a gene: 6. The CDR3 spans 13 residues. The receptor was isolated from a man in his late teens or twenties in good health. The chain couples TRBV5-1 to TRBJ2-2; 9 bases align to TRBD1. The specimen was naive CD4+ T cells sorted from blood. Subset meaning: CD45RA+ positively selected. The CDR3 nucleotides are TGCGCCAGCAGCTTAGATCCGGGACAGGGGCTGTTTTTT. It encodes CASSLDPGQGLFF.